Presented here are 23 T cell receptor beta chains from one specimen sequenced in a study of OX40 agonist ivuxolimab in advanced cancers. Library preparation employed the immunoSEQ multiplex PCR assay. TCRdb mirrors the immuneACCESS table, restricted to in-frame sequences. Some clones are absent from its copies; in checked studies, under half trace to an unresolved V gene, and the reason for the others is unknown. The sample records around 38,000 clones, about 82% of which are singletons. 20% to 25% of the sample lies in the top ten. The sequencing here drew on CD4+ or CD8+ T cells sorted from blood, taken in a trial of the OX40 agonist ivuxolimab. These receptors were obtained from an adult with an advanced solid tumor such as melanoma, head and neck, liver or kidney cancer.

The rearrangement joins TRBV13 to TRBJ1-3; D is ambiguous. The CDR3 length is 14 residues. Germline-derived CDR1 and CDR2 are PRHDT and FYEKMQ (reference sequence). Trimming stripped 1 base from V and 8 bases from J, with 12 bases between. CDR3 protein: CASSLVGFGDTIYF. In DNA, the CDR3 is TGTGCCAGCAGCTTAGTAGGATTCGGAGACACCATATATTTT. Complete variable domain (other parts from reference TRBV13 and TRBJ1-3): AAGVIQSPRHLIKEKRETATLKCYPIPRHDTVYWYQQGPGQDPQFLISFYEKMQSDKGSIPDRFSAQQFSDYHSELNMSSLELGDSALYFCASSLVGFGDTIYFGEGSWLTVV.

The chain combines TRBV10-3 with TRBJ2-3, with 9 bases lining up with TRBD1. The CDR3 covers 15 residues. Per the germline V gene, CDR1 is ENHRY and CDR2 is SYGVKD. V trimming: 5 bases; J trimming: 2 bases; junction bases outside the gene matches: 5. The CDR3 protein is CAISSQGANTDTQYF. The CDR3 DNA reads as TGTGCCATCAGTTCACAGGGGGCGAACACAGATACGCAGTATTTT.

V is TRBV15 and J is TRBJ2-1; the match to TRBD2 covers 12 bases. V shed 5 bases and J 4 bases; nucleotides not matched to a gene: 6. Germline CDR1 reads LNHNV; CDR2 reads YYDKDF (reference sequence). This CDR3 contains 16 residues. CDR3 coding DNA: TGTGCCACCAGCGGGACACTAGCGGGGGGATACAATGAGCAGTTCTTC. This codes for CATSGTLAGGYNEQFF. Using reference TRBV15 and TRBJ2-1 for the parts outside the CDR3, the full variable domain is DAMVIQNPRYQVTQFGKPVTLSCSQTLNHNVMYWYQQKSSQAPKLLFHYYDKDFNNEADTPDNFQSRRPNTSFCFLDIRSPGLGDTAMYLCATSGTLAGGYNEQFFGPGTRLTVL.

The chain has TRBV4-2 and TRBJ2-3; weak D call: TRBD2 (5 bases). V was cut by 4 bases and J by 1 base, with 9 bases left in between. The CDR3 totals 14 residues. Per the germline V gene, CDR1 is LGHNA and CDR2 is YNFKEQ. CDR3 protein: CASSPGTGTDTQYF. The CDR3, as DNA: TGTGCCAGCAGCCCGGGAACTGGCACAGATACGCAGTATTTT.

Written as DNA, the CDR3 is TGTGCCAGCAGCCGACGTCTATCCCGGGACAGGGGGCTTTTAACTGAAGCTTTCTTT. Its protein is CASSRRLSRDRGLLTEAFF. V is TRBV14 and J is TRBJ1-1; TRBD1 matches 12 bases. There are 19 residues in the CDR3. Germline V gene sequence: CDR1 SGHDN, CDR2 FVKESK. V lost 4 bases, J lost 5 bases, and 17 bases stayed unmatched.

J is TRBJ2-5 and V is TRBV11-2; D is perhaps TRBD2 (5 bases). Trimming cost V 1 base and J 4 bases, with 10 bases left between them. Germline V lookup: CDR1 SGHAT, CDR2 FQNNGV. The CDR3 contains 14 residues. For the CDR3, the DNA is TGTGCCAGCAGCTTAGGACCGGCGGGAGAGACCCAGTACTTC. It codes for CASSLGPAGETQYF.

The chain combines TRBV4-3 with TRBJ2-1; D is unresolved. Germline assignment: CDR1 LGHNA and CDR2 YSLEER. There are 16 residues in the CDR3. Trimming removed 0 bases at V and 0 bases at J, with 9 bases between. CDR3 sequence (DNA): TGCGCCAGCAGCCAAGAGCGGTTGACCTCCTACAATGAGCAGTTCTTC. Protein: CASSQERLTSYNEQFF.

V gene TRBV6-5 combines with J gene TRBJ2-7; 11 positions match TRBD2. Germline CDR1 MNHEY, CDR2 SVGAGI. J gave up 0 bases and V 5 bases, and 3 bases lay outside the gene matches. The CDR3 loop spans 15 amino acids. As DNA, the CDR3 is TGTGCCAGCAGTACGGGACTAGCGGACTCCTACGAGCAGTACTTC. Residues: CASSTGLADSYEQYF.

J is TRBJ2-5 and V is TRBV6-5; D might be TRBD2 (6 bases). The CDR3 totals 14 residues. Looked up from germline, CDR1 is MNHEY and CDR2 is SVGAGI. V lost 0 bases and J 8 bases, leaving 13 bases between the germline ends. The DNA of the CDR3 is TGTGCCAGCAGTTACTCGATAGGAGGGAATACCCAGTACTTC. This gives the protein CASSYSIGGNTQYF.

The J gene is TRBJ2-1, the V gene TRBV11-2; TRBD2 agrees at 8 bases. Germline V CDR1 and CDR2: SGHAT, FQNNGV. Trimming at V came to 1 base and at J to 6 bases, leaving 11 bases not matched to a gene. CDR3 length: 17 residues. CDR3 sequence (DNA): TGTGCCAGCAGCTTAGTAGTGATCGCGGGGGGCCTCAATGAGCAGTTCTTC. The encoded protein is CASSLVVIAGGLNEQFF.

This chain connects TRBV5-1 to TRBJ2-5; 8 bases fit TRBD1. The ends lost 4 bases at V and 5 bases at J; junction bases unmatched: 7. There are 14 residues in the CDR3. In germline, CDR1 is SGHRS, CDR2 YFSETQ. CDR3 protein: CASSAGQGGETQYF. The CDR3 coding sequence is TGCGCCAGCAGCGCCGGACAGGGAGGCGAGACCCAGTACTTC. The variable domain in full, completed from reference TRBV5-1 and TRBJ2-5, reads KAGVTQTPRYLIKTRGQQVTLSCSPISGHRSVSWYQQTPGQGLQFLFEYFSETQRNKGNFPGRFSGRQFSNSRSEMNVSTLELGDSALYLCASSAGQGGETQYFGPGTRLLVL.

The rearrangement links TRBV7-2 to TRBJ2-7; 7 positions agree with TRBD2. The CDR3 sequence is 16 residues long. CDR1 is SGHTA and CDR2 is FQGNSA in the germline V gene. Germline trimming cut 5 bases from V and 2 bases from J; bases unmatched to any gene: 12. This CDR3 reads CASSDYSGETTYEQYF. Written as DNA, the CDR3 is TGTGCCAGCAGCGACTACAGCGGGGAGACCACCTACGAGCAGTACTTC.

The rearrangement joins TRBV7-9 to TRBJ1-4; 7 bases map to TRBD1. V trimming: 3 bases; J trimming: 8 bases; junction bases outside the gene matches: 9. The germline V gene has CDR1 SEHNR and CDR2 FQNEAQ (reference sequence). This CDR3 has 15 amino acids. The CDR3, as DNA: TGTGCCAGCAGCTTTCCTGACAGGGAGAGAGAAAAACTGTTTTTT. Its protein product is CASSFPDREREKLFF.

The genes are TRBV28 and TRBJ2-5, with 16 bases matching TRBD2. There are 13 residues in the CDR3. V lost 5 bases, J lost 9 bases, and 0 bases stayed unmatched. Per germline, CDR1 MDHEN and CDR2 SYDVKM. The DNA for the CDR3 is TGTGCCAGCAGTGGGACTAGCGGGGGGGCCCAGTACTTC. Protein product: CASSGTSGGAQYF.

The chain links TRBV10-3 to TRBJ1-2; D possibly corresponds to TRBD1 (6 bases). The V and J ends lost 6 bases and 3 bases respectively, with 14 bases between them. This CDR3 is 14 amino acids long. CDR1 and CDR2 from the germline V gene are ENHRY and SYGVKD. The CDR3 is CAIRGTGQDYGYTF. The CDR3 DNA follows: TGTGCCATCAGAGGAACAGGGCAGGACTATGGCTACACCTTC.

This chain connects TRBV30 to TRBJ1-5, with D possibly matching TRBD1 (6 bases). The CDR3 covers 13 residues. Germline V CDR1 and CDR2: GTSNPN, SVGIG (reference sequence). The V and J ends lost 0 bases and 6 bases respectively, with 9 bases between them. The CDR3 DNA follows: TGTGCCTGGAGTGTGGGGGGCACTCAGCCCCAGCATTTT. Its translation: CAWSVGGTQPQHF. Full variable domain (outside the CDR3, taken from reference TRBV30 and TRBJ1-5): SQTIHQWPATLVQPVGSPLSLECTVEGTSNPNLYWYRQAAGRGLQLLFYSVGIGQISSEVPQNLSASRPQDRQFILSSKKLLLSDSGFYLCAWSVGGTQPQHFGDGTRLSIL.

The rearrangement uses TRBV15 and TRBJ2-5, with D uncertain. Germline CDR1 reads LNHNV; CDR2 reads YYDKDF (reference sequence). The CDR3 spans 11 residues. Trimming took 0 bases from V and 5 from J, leaving 1 base between them. The CDR3, as DNA: TGTGCCACCAGCAGAGAGGAGACCCAGTACTTC. This translates into CATSREETQYF.

The chain employs TRBV10-2 and TRBJ1-2; TRBD1 might be the D (6 bases). CDR1 is WSHSY, CDR2 SAAADI, per germline. The CDR3 covers 19 residues. V lost 7 bases and J lost 2, with 29 bases in between. In DNA, the CDR3 is TGCGCCAGCACCGAGGGGGGAATGGGCGGATTCCCTTCCAACTATGGCTACACCTTC. Protein product: CASTEGGMGGFPSNYGYTF.

The chain has TRBV7-9 and TRBJ2-5; 8 nucleotides agree with TRBD1. Judging by the DNA end, TRBJ2-7 fits better; the J call may be wrong. This CDR3 is 15 amino acids long. The germline CDR1 and CDR2 sequences are SEHNR and FQNEAQ (reference sequence). The CDR3: CASSLAAGGASEQYF. CDR3 DNA: TGTGCCAGCAGCTTAGCGGCAGGGGGCGCTTCCGAGCAGTACTTC.

The V call is TRBV21-1, the J call TRBJ2-3; the D call in the table, TRBD1, was not verified against the DNA. TRBV21-1 is a pseudogene locus. The CDR3 totals 17 residues. The CDR3: CASSDPLTGGSSDTQYF. CDR3 nucleotides: TGTGCCAGCAGCGACCCCCTAACAGGGGGCTCCTCCGATACGCAGTATTTT.

The chain couples TRBV5-1 to TRBJ1-1; 7 bases match TRBD1. This CDR3 has 15 residues. With V trimmed by 0 bases and J by 4 bases, 6 bases remained unmatched. In germline, CDR1 is SGHRS, CDR2 YFSETQ. CDR3 residues: CASSLEEGAVTEAFF. The CDR3 DNA is TGCGCCAGCAGCTTGGAAGAGGGGGCGGTCACTGAAGCTTTCTTT.

The chain joins TRBV19 to TRBJ1-2, with 7 bases fitting TRBD1. The CDR3 runs to 13 residues. The germline V gene encodes CDR1 LNHDA and CDR2 SQIVND (reference sequence). V was clipped by 9 bases and J by 5 bases; unmatched bases: 9. The CDR3 is CASHRGPPYGYTF. CDR3 nucleotides: TGTGCCAGCCACAGGGGCCCTCCTTATGGCTACACCTTC.

This chain uses TRBV28 with TRBJ2-2, with D perhaps matching TRBD2 (6 bases). The V end lost 7 bases, the J end lost 5 bases, and 14 bases lay between the germline ends. The V gene's germline CDR1 is MDHEN and CDR2 SYDVKM. The CDR3 spans 14 residues. CDR3 loop: CASTLSGATGELFF. CDR3 in DNA: TGTGCCAGCACCCTTAGCGGAGCAACCGGGGAGCTGTTTTTT.